Listed here is a single T cell receptor (beta chain). The sample holds a few counts of this clone. What antigen it recognizes has not been identified. There are no base qualities to consult, and no much larger clone falls within one base. These data come from a study of beta chain features in type 1 diabetes (dated by TCRdb to the late 2010s). Concerning the study at large: Mean age, gender distribution, total cell number and subset yield did not differ between patients and healthy donors. A total of roughly 99 million sorted cells were examined across all samples, and the number of cells per subset was strongly correlated with RNA yield. In the study, TCRB repertoires of sorted circulating CD4+ T cell subsets from recently diagnosed type 1 diabetes patients were compared with those of matched healthy donors. Regulatory and stem cell-like memory subsets were obtained from only 8 patients and roughly 8 healthy donors, while naive and central memory subsets were obtained from all 28 donors. General findings and caveats noted by the study authors: Shorter templates might have been favored by PCR, but patient and control samples were amplified and corrected together, so both groups would have been affected equally by any skew. Naive, central memory and regulatory TCRB repertoires appeared more similar among patients than among healthy donors. A moderate but significant shortening of TCRB CDR3 length was observed in type 1 diabetes patients in all four CD4+ subsets. Fewer insertions and more nucleotide deletions at VDJ recombination sites were observed in patients with type 1 diabetes, implying thymic rearrangement abnormalities. Because small numbers of individuals were included in the HLA sub-analyses, any influence of HLA type on TCRB rearrangement was left unresolved. Because cDNA was sequenced instead of genomic DNA, highly expressing activated cells could be over-represented, though the groups showed no difference in activation or CD3 levels.

A single peripheral blood draw of around 0.11 L on average was collected from each donor into heparinised tubes. A BD FACSAria II was used to sort naive, central memory, regulatory and stem cell-like memory CD4+ T cells with a panel that included CD45RO, CCR7, CD25, CD127, CD95 and CD27. Every sorted population had a purity above 95%. PBMCs were isolated right away by Lymphoprep density gradient centrifugation and were stained directly, without culture. So that batch effects would be minimized, each experiment stained and sorted samples in pairs, pairing one healthy donor with one patient. All of the isolated RNA was reverse transcribed with the High Capacity cDNA Reverse Transcription Kit, so expressed TCRB transcripts were sequenced. Stem cell-like memory T cell samples underwent survey-depth immunoSEQ sequencing, averaging about 1 million total reads per sample. Sorted cells were lysed in RLT buffer, and RNA was extracted using DNase-treated RNeasy Micro or Mini kits according to cell number. To prevent cross-contamination, each cell subset was processed individually, whereas patient and healthy donor samples were processed jointly. TCRB sequences were amplified from cDNA with the immunoSEQ multiplex PCR, producing 87-bp fragments spanning the CDR3 region. Amplicons were sequenced on the Illumina HiSeq platform. In the paper's pipeline: PCR bias was computationally corrected using synthetic template baselines, reads within Hamming distance 2 were collapsed, and singletons that could not be merged were discarded. By aligning reads against IMGT, V, D and J genes, CDR3 length, and insertions or deletions at six rearrangement sites were assigned. Within each subset, clonotype counts were normalized to sorted cell number, and only after that were true diversity and Gini coefficients computed with the tcR R package. Repertoire sharing was quantified using the overlap coefficient calculated on TCRB nucleotide sequences. TCRdb re-hosts the immuneACCESS table, in-frame sequences only. Its copies lack some clones; in the studies checked, an unresolved V gene accounts for under half of them, and the cause for the rest is not known. That table furnishes V, J and clone size, whereas the DNA furnished D and trimming. The sample contains around 19,000 clones, around 50% of them found a single time. Jointly, the top ten make up approximately 0.44% of the sample.

Trimming takes 7 bases from V and 8 bases from J, and the germline ends sit 14 bases apart. CDR1 LNHDA and CDR2 SQIVND are derived from the germline V gene (reference sequence). The CDR3 spans 12 residues, from the cysteine through the phenylalanine. The read is trimmed to its CDR3 DNA, 36 bases read in frame from base 1. This receptor was taken from a man aged 18 to 30 in good health. Sequenced: stem cell memory CD4+ T cells from blood. Taken with the paper, the label for cell subset or site translates to: stem cell-like memory CD4+ T cells. This chain is built from TRBV19 and TRBJ1-1; a tentative D call is TRBD1 (6 bases match). The bases are TGTGCCAGTAATGGGTTTGGGACAGAAGCTTTCTTT. Its protein is CASNGFGTEAFF.